Listed here are 18 T cell receptor beta chains from one sample, sequenced in a study of cytomegalovirus exposure and HLA in healthy donors. PCR involved 60 Vbeta and 13 Jbeta primers. The protocol was immunoSEQ multiplex PCR, while the TCRdb copy is restricted to in-frame clones and leaves out a portion. Among roughly 140,000 clones listed, roughly 80% were seen once. Sequencing was done on a sample of PBMCs. Receptors were obtained from a male donor in good health and CMV-seronegative.

The sample holds a few counts of this clone. In DNA, the CDR3 is TGTGCCAGCAGCTTAAGGGGGATGGAAACTGAAGCTTTCTTT. Translated: CASSLRGMETEAFF. This rearrangement joins TRBV7-9 to TRBJ1-1; tentative D call: TRBD1 (6 bases). V was pared by 2 bases and J by 5 bases, with 12 bases between. The CDR3 sequence is 14 residues long. The V gene's germline CDR1 is SEHNR and CDR2 FQNEAQ (reference sequence).

This clone came up once. This chain joins TRBV7-8 and TRBJ1-1, with D unclear. Germline V gene lookup returns CDR1 SGHVS and CDR2 FQNEAQ. V lost 3 bases and J 4 bases, leaving 9 bases between the germline ends. The CDR3 has 13 amino acids. The CDR3 bases are TGTGCCAGCAGCTTTGCGGAGGGCACTGAAGCTTTCTTT. This sequence encodes CASSFAEGTEAFF.

This sequence joins TRBV7-8 and TRBJ2-1, with TRBD1 as a possible D gene (5 bases). Trimming removed 8 bases at V and 2 bases at J, with 10 bases between. Germline CDR1 reads SGHVS; CDR2 reads FQNEAQ. This CDR3 contains 13 residues. CDR3 residues: CASLQDTYNEQFF. DNA of the CDR3: TGTGCCAGCCTACAGGATACCTACAATGAGCAGTTCTTC.

The rearrangement links TRBV5-1 to TRBJ2-7; 7 bases are a match to TRBD1. Germline lookup yields CDR1 SGHRS and CDR2 YFSETQ. The CDR3 spans 14 residues. J was trimmed by 3 bases and V by 0 bases; bases with no gene match: 3. The CDR3 region has the DNA TGCGCCAGCAGCTTGGTGGGACAGAACTACGAGCAGTACTTC. Translated: CASSLVGQNYEQYF. Full variable domain (remainder filled in from reference TRBV5-1 and TRBJ2-7): KAGVTQTPRYLIKTRGQQVTLSCSPISGHRSVSWYQQTPGQGLQFLFEYFSETQRNKGNFPGRFSGRQFSNSRSEMNVSTLELGDSALYLCASSLVGQNYEQYFGPGTRLTVT.

V is TRBV25-1 and J is TRBJ2-7, with a tentative D call TRBD2 (6 bases). Germline assignment: CDR1 MGHDK and CDR2 SYGVNS. This CDR3 comprises 14 residues. The V end was cut by 2 bases, the J end by 2 bases, with 10 bases between. This CDR3 is CASSEAGGTYEQYF. CDR3 bases: TGTGCCAGCAGTGAAGCCGGGGGTACCTACGAGCAGTACTTC.

This clone has a handful of counts. Germline is not matched at one junction end, which may reflect a read error. The chain joins TRBV7-7 to TRBJ2-7; TRBD2 is a possible D gene (6 bases). The CDR3 has 13 residues. The germline gives CDR1 SSHAT, CDR2 FNYEAQ (reference sequence). The CDR3 loop is CASSPRPAGEQYF. CDR3 DNA: TGTGCTAGCAGCCCCCGACCGGCGGGAGAGCAGTACTTC.

The chain carries TRBV4-3 and TRBJ1-1; D perhaps matches TRBD1 (5 bases). Trimming took 0 bases from V and 6 from J, leaving 8 bases between them. Germline CDR1 is LGHNA and CDR2 is YSLEER. The CDR3 length is 13 residues. CDR3 bases: TGCGCCAGCAGCCAAGAACGGGGGTCTGAAGCTTTCTTT. Translation gives CASSQERGSEAFF.

The V and J genes are TRBV10-3 and TRBJ1-5, with 8 bases that match TRBD1. The CDR3 loop spans 13 amino acids. The germline gives CDR1 ENHRY, CDR2 SYGVKD. With 4 bases clipped from V and 7 bases from J, the junction kept 3 bases outside the gene matches. The CDR3 protein is CAISGQGIQPQHF. CDR3 bases: TGTGCCATCAGTGGACAGGGGATCCAGCCCCAGCATTTT.

The chain carries TRBV4-1 and TRBJ1-1; perhaps TRBD1 as D (5 bases). V was shortened by 4 bases and J by 5 bases, with 17 bases between the two germline ends. The CDR3 spans 15 residues. Germline CDR1 MGHRA, CDR2 YSYEKL. DNA of the CDR3: TGCGCCAGCAGCCTCATAGGGACTGGGGGTACTGAAGCTTTCTTT. The encoded protein is CASSLIGTGGTEAFF.

The sample holds one count of this clone. The chain combines TRBV29-1 with TRBJ2-3; 11 bases are a match to TRBD2. CDR1 SQVTM and CDR2 ANQGSEA come from the germline V gene. The V segment lost 2 bases and the J segment 2 bases; nucleotides outside the gene matches: 3. The CDR3 has 15 residues. Here the CDR3 DNA reads TGCAGCGTTGAACTAGCGGGGGGCCTCACAGATACGCAGTATTTT. This gives the protein CSVELAGGLTDTQYF.

V and J are TRBV28 and TRBJ2-4; tentatively, D is TRBD1 (6 bases). Looked up from germline, CDR1 is MDHEN and CDR2 is SYDVKM. The CDR3 runs to 13 residues. Trimming pared 10 bases from V and 0 bases from J, leaving 10 bases between. CDR3 loop: CATKGVAKNIQYF. CDR3 bases: TGTGCCACCAAGGGGGTAGCCAAAAACATTCAGTACTTC.

The rearrangement joins TRBV4-3 to TRBJ2-3; TRBD2 agrees at 7 bases. The CDR3 totals 15 residues. The germline gives CDR1 LGHNA, CDR2 YSLEER. V lost 4 bases and J lost 5; bases outside the gene matches: 9. CDR3 coding DNA: TGCGCCAGCAGCCTTGAGGTCAGGGAGGGAGATACGCAGTATTTT. The encoded protein is CASSLEVREGDTQYF.

As DNA, the CDR3 is TGCGCCAGCAGCCAAGATCAGGCAGGGGCGGCCTATGGCTACACCTTC. As protein: CASSQDQAGAAYGYTF. V gene TRBV4-3 combines with J gene TRBJ1-2; TRBD1 is a possible D gene (6 bases). With 0 bases removed from V and 4 bases from J, the gap between germline ends came to 15 bases. Germline V lookup: CDR1 LGHNA, CDR2 YSLEER. The CDR3 totals 16 residues.

V and J are TRBV11-2 and TRBJ1-1, with D possibly being TRBD1 (6 bases). Germline values: CDR1 SGHAT, CDR2 FQNNGV. Trimming left V 6 bases short and J 3 bases short, with 14 bases between. The CDR3 extends over 14 amino acids. The CDR3, as DNA: TGTGCCAGCAGATATTGGACAGAGCACACTGAAGCTTTCTTT. Its protein product is CASRYWTEHTEAFF. Based on the CDR3 plus reference TRBV11-2 and TRBJ1-1, the full variable domain is EAGVAQSPRYKIIEKRQSVAFWCNPISGHATLYWYQQILGQGPKLLIQFQNNGVVDDSQLPKDRFSAERLKGVDSTLKIQPAKLEDSAVYLCASRYWTEHTEAFFGQGTRLTVV.

The rearrangement joins TRBV28 to TRBJ1-4; weak D call: TRBD1 (6 bases). This CDR3 is 15 amino acids long. Looked up from germline, CDR1 is MDHEN and CDR2 is SYDVKM. Trimming left V 1 base short and J 8 bases short, with 14 bases between. CDR3 bases: TGTGCCAGCAGTTTATTGGGGGCGACGGGGGAAAAACTGTTTTTT. Residues: CASSLLGATGEKLFF.

The chain combines TRBV15 with TRBJ1-1, with a weak D call TRBD1 (5 bases). The CDR3 runs to 17 residues. V lost 3 bases and J 3 bases, leaving 20 bases between the germline ends. Germline V gene data show CDR1 as LNHNV and CDR2 as YYDKDF (reference sequence). CDR3 in amino acids: CATSSTPAELGDTEAFF. CDR3 in DNA: TGTGCCACCAGCAGCACCCCGGCTGAATTAGGGGACACTGAAGCTTTCTTT.

The chain links TRBV6-1 to TRBJ2-2; D may be TRBD1 (5 bases). CDR1 is MNHNS and CDR2 is SASEGT in the germline V gene. The CDR3 covers 15 residues. Between the trimmed V and J ends, which lost 6 bases and 2 bases, there was a span of 13 bases. CDR3 protein: CASRSWGANTGELFF. In nucleotides, the CDR3 is TGTGCCAGCAGGTCTTGGGGCGCCAACACCGGGGAGCTGTTTTTT.

This clone was observed a handful of times. Here the CDR3 DNA reads TGTGCCATCAGTGTAGGGGCGAATGAGCAGTTCTTC. Translated, it gives CAISVGANEQFF. This rearrangement joins TRBV10-3 to TRBJ2-1, with a tentative D call TRBD1 (5 bases). The CDR3 contains 12 residues. Trimming shortened V by 4 bases and J by 7 bases, and 8 bases separated the two germline ends. Germline CDR1 ENHRY, CDR2 SYGVKD.